Listed below are T cell receptor beta chains from one sample, sequenced in a study of Graves' ophthalmopathy and Graves' hyperthyroidism. One entry per CDR3 protein results from TCRdb running MiXCR on the multiplex PCR reads. This sample carries 350,000 or so distinct CDR3 sequences, roughly 15% of them seen once, and the ten largest clones take 10% to 15%. The sequencing sample was made of peripheral blood. Receptor source: an adult man with Graves' ophthalmopathy. CDR3s include the opening cysteine and the closing phenylalanine or tryptophan. A D gene is named only where the DNA matches it firmly. Expanded clones get a size class; other rows say once, few or many, or leave the size out.

15	many	TRBV12-3/TRBV12-4	TRBJ2-4	.	TGTGCCAGCAGTTTAGCGGGCGGCGCGGTTCACATTCAGTACTTC	CASSLAGGAVHIQYF
17	many	TRBV12-3/TRBV12-4	TRBJ1-5	.	TGTGCCAGCAGTTTAGTTATGGGGGAGGCGCTTCGACAGCCCCAGCATTTT	CASSLVMGEALRQPQHF
15	many	TRBV4-3	TRBJ2-3	TRBD2	TGCGCCAGCAGCCGCGGGGGGGTCGGCACAGATACGCAGTATTTT	CASSRGGVGTDTQYF
13	.	TRBV20-1	TRBJ2-5	.	TGCAGTTCGACCCCTGGGGCACAAGAGACCCAGTACTTC	CSSTPGAQETQYF
17	.	TRBV12-5	TRBJ2-7	TRBD2	TGTGCTAGTGGTTTCGGGGTAGCGGGAGATTCGTTCTACGAGCAGTACTTC	CASGFGVAGDSFYEQYF
14	many	TRBV2	TRBJ2-2	.	TGTGCCAGCAGTGAATGGGGGAACACCGGGGAGCTGTTTTTT	CASSEWGNTGELFF
17	many	TRBV6-2/TRBV6-3	TRBJ2-5	TRBD1	TGTGCCAGCAGTCGCCCCCCGGGACAGGGAGGTCAAGAGACCCAGTACTTC	CASSRPPGQGGQETQYF
11	many	TRBV20-1	TRBJ2-7	.	TGCAGTGCTACTGGGGCGCTCGAGCAGTACTTC	CSATGALEQYF
15	many	TRBV5-1	TRBJ2-7	TRBD1	TGCGCCAGCAGCCCACAGGGACAGGGGACCTACGAGCAGTACTTC	CASSPQGQGTYEQYF
15	many	TRBV19	TRBJ2-2	TRBD1	TGTGCCAGTAGCCAGGGACAGGCTAACACCGGGGAGCTGTTTTTT	CASSQGQANTGELFF
13	many	TRBV6-5	TRBJ1-1	.	TGTGCCAGCAGTTACTCGGCCGGCCAGGAAGCTTCCTTT	CASSYSAGQEASF
14	many	TRBV6-1	TRBJ2-2	.	TGTGCCAGCAGTGTACAGATTCACACCGGGGAGCTGTTTTTT	CASSVQIHTGELFF
14	many	TRBV2	TRBJ2-4	.	TGTGCCAGCAGTGGGGCCATTCTCCACGACATTCAGTACTTC	CASSGAILHDIQYF
14	many	TRBV20-1	TRBJ1-2	TRBD1	TGCAGTGCCGGACCTGGGACAGCTAACTATGGCTACACCTTC	CSAGPGTANYGYTF
18	.	TRBV27	TRBJ2-7	TRBD2	TGTGCCAGCAGTCCCTACTCAGATACTAGCGGGGTTCCCTACGAGCAGTACTTC	CASSPYSDTSGVPYEQYF
14	many	TRBV19	TRBJ1-2	TRBD1	TGTGCCAGTAGTAAGGGACAGGGAACGTATGGCTACACCTTC	CASSKGQGTYGYTF
15	.	TRBV7-2	TRBJ2-4	TRBD2	TGTGCCAGCAGCGAAGCCGGGACTAGCCTTTCCATTCAGTACTTC	CASSEAGTSLSIQYF
14	many	TRBV2	TRBJ1-6	TRBD1	TGTGCCAGCAGATGGGACAGGGCCAATTCACCCCTCCACTTT	CASRWDRANSPLHF
13	many	TRBV6-5	TRBJ2-3	.	TGTGCCAGCAGGCGCAGGGCGACAGATACGCAGTATTTT	CASRRRATDTQYF
16	many	TRBV30	TRBJ1-5	TRBD1	TGTGCCTGGAGTGAGGCCGACAGGGTACTAAGGCAGCCCCAGCATTTT	CAWSEADRVLRQPQHF
15	many	TRBV20-1	TRBJ1-3	.	TGCAGTGCTACTAATGCGCGATCCTCTGGAAACACCATATATTTT	CSATNARSSGNTIYF
15	many	TRBV6-5	TRBJ2-2	.	TGTGCCAGCAGTTGGGGACTGACGAACACCGGGGAGCTGTTTTTT	CASSWGLTNTGELFF
13	.	TRBV12-3/TRBV12-4	TRBJ2-5	.	TGTGCCAGCAGGCCACAGGGTTGGGAGACCCAGTACTTC	CASRPQGWETQYF